Listed below are T cell receptor beta chains from one sample, sequenced in a study of shared clonotypes between healthy human individuals. The method was immunoSEQ multiplex PCR; TCRdb's version includes in-frame clones alone and lacks a portion of them. The data show 2 million to 2.5 million clones, with around 95% seen just once and 0.1% to 0.15% held by the top ten. Sample: naive CD4+ T cells sorted from blood. The receptor source for this set is a young man in good health. The CDR3 runs from the conserved cysteine through the conserved F or W. Each record gives: V gene, D gene, J gene, CDR3 protein, CDR3 DNA. A D gene is named only where the DNA matches it firmly.

v_call: TRBV28
d_call: .
j_call: TRBJ1-1
cdr3_aa: CASSDPRARDEAFF
cdr3_nt: TGTGCCAGCAGTGACCCACGGGCAAGGGATGAAGCTTTCTTT

v_call: TRBV21-1
d_call: .
j_call: TRBJ2-7
cdr3_aa: CASSKVRGGGVVINRAFDEQYF
cdr3_nt: TGTGCCAGCAGCAAAGTTCGAGGAGGGGGGGTGGTAATAAACAGGGCCTTCGACGAGCAGTACTTC

v_call: TRBV19
d_call: .
j_call: TRBJ1-5
cdr3_aa: CASSIRGSQPQHF
cdr3_nt: TGTGCCAGTAGTATTAGAGGGTCCCAGCCCCAGCATTTT

v_call: TRBV7-7
d_call: .
j_call: TRBJ2-5
cdr3_aa: CASSPGTGQGETQYF
cdr3_nt: TGTGCTAGCAGCCCCGGGACGGGTCAGGGGGAGACCCAGTACTTC

v_call: TRBV7-2
d_call: TRBD2
j_call: TRBJ2-3
cdr3_aa: CASSRTSGITDTQYF
cdr3_nt: TGTGCCAGCAGCCGGACTAGCGGGATCACAGATACGCAGTATTTT

v_call: TRBV5-4
d_call: TRBD2
j_call: TRBJ2-1
cdr3_aa: CASTLEPSGSGKQFF
cdr3_nt: TGTGCCAGCACCCTTGAACCTAGCGGGAGTGGTAAGCAGTTCTTC

v_call: TRBV6-5
d_call: .
j_call: TRBJ2-1
cdr3_aa: CASSYLFQSYNEQFF
cdr3_nt: TGTGCCAGCAGTTACCTTTTTCAGTCCTACAATGAGCAGTTCTTC

v_call: TRBV11-2
d_call: TRBD2
j_call: TRBJ2-7
cdr3_aa: CASSSRGLAGDPYEQYF
cdr3_nt: TGTGCCAGCAGCTCCCGGGGACTAGCGGGAGACCCCTACGAGCAGTACTTC

v_call: TRBV18
d_call: TRBD1
j_call: TRBJ1-4
cdr3_aa: CASSPLQGPNEKLFF
cdr3_nt: TGTGCCAGCTCACCACTACAGGGGCCTAATGAAAAACTGTTTTTT

v_call: TRBV19
d_call: TRBD1
j_call: TRBJ2-7
cdr3_aa: CARLGQVYSYEQYF
cdr3_nt: TGTGCCAGATTGGGACAGGTTTACTCCTACGAGCAGTACTTC

v_call: TRBV30
d_call: .
j_call: TRBJ2-1
cdr3_aa: CACTVRPLGEQFF
cdr3_nt: TGTGCCTGTACGGTCAGGCCCCTTGGTGAGCAGTTCTTC

v_call: TRBV19
d_call: .
j_call: TRBJ1-4
cdr3_aa: CASSFLHKNEKLFF
cdr3_nt: TGTGCCAGTAGTTTCCTACATAAAAATGAAAAACTGTTTTTT

v_call: TRBV11-3
d_call: .
j_call: TRBJ2-7
cdr3_aa: CASSQAEESYEQYF
cdr3_nt: TGTGCCAGCAGTCAGGCAGAAGAGTCCTACGAGCAGTACTTC

v_call: TRBV10-3
d_call: TRBD1
j_call: TRBJ1-2
cdr3_aa: CAISFTGANYGYTF
cdr3_nt: TGTGCCATCAGTTTTACAGGGGCGAACTATGGCTACACCTTC

v_call: TRBV5-1
d_call: TRBD2
j_call: TRBJ2-1
cdr3_aa: CASSLGSGRINNEQFF
cdr3_nt: TGCGCCAGCAGCTTGGGGAGCGGGAGGATCAACAATGAGCAGTTCTTC

v_call: TRBV19
d_call: TRBD1
j_call: TRBJ1-5
cdr3_aa: CASRTGTGGNQPQHF
cdr3_nt: TGTGCCAGTAGAACCGGGACAGGGGGCAATCAGCCCCAGCATTTT

v_call: TRBV2
d_call: TRBD2
j_call: TRBJ2-2
cdr3_aa: CASSKLREATGELFF
cdr3_nt: TGTGCCAGCAGTAAACTCCGGGAGGCCACCGGGGAGCTGTTTTTT